The 13 T cell receptor beta chains given below trace back to one sample, sequenced in a study of human T cells and chemical hapten exposure (dated by TCRdb to the early 2020s). The library was obtained by RACE. The sequencer was a NextSeq 500. Clones were called with MiXCR by TCRdb after fastp trimmed the public reads at Q25, and only in-frame beta chains were retained. Identical CDR3 proteins give one entry, which carries the most common genes and DNA. Here the sample has about 65,000 distinct CDR3 sequences; roughly 6.1% occur a single time. The ten largest clones represent around 3.4% of the sample. Sample time point, as interpreted from the label and publication: healthy volunteer bleed at 6 weeks. Total RNA was extracted from unfractionated whole blood that had been collected in Tempus Blood RNA tubes. Sequencing was carried out using whole blood. These TCRs come from a female donor in good health. Some clones in this sample may be carry-over from other donors' samples.

This clonotype was observed at least ten times. This chain joins TRBV6-1 and TRBJ1-6; D remains unclear. The V end was cut by 2 bases, the J end by 7 bases, with 9 bases between. The CDR3 consists of 14 residues. Germline V gives CDR1 MNHNS, CDR2 SASEGT. The DNA for the CDR3 is TGTGCCAGCAGTGAACTCGCAGAGAATTCACCCCTCCACTTT. Translating it yields CASSELAENSPLHF.

This clonotype was seen at least ten times. The rearrangement uses TRBV20-1 and TRBJ2-5, with 7 bases matching TRBD1. The CDR3 covers 14 residues. With V trimmed by 6 bases and J by 2 bases, 9 bases remained unmatched. Germline assignment: CDR1 DFQATT and CDR2 SNEGSKA (reference sequence). The CDR3 reads CSAPRGLEQETQYF. The CDR3 nucleotides are TGCAGTGCCCCAAGGGGGCTTGAACAAGAGACCCAGTACTTC.

This clonotype was seen many times. The chain uses TRBV2 and TRBJ2-3; D ambiguous. The CDR3 runs to 12 residues. Looked up from germline, CDR1 is SNHLY and CDR2 is FYNNEI. The germline V and J ends were trimmed by 4 bases and 6 bases, with 8 bases remaining between them. The CDR3 here is CASSGGADTQYF. The CDR3 DNA reads as TGTGCCAGCAGTGGGGGTGCGGATACGCAGTATTTT.

About this clonotype itself: A much larger clonotype is one base distant, so this may be a read error. The genes are TRBV2 and TRBJ2-5, with D maybe TRBD1 (5 bases). The CDR3 covers 13 residues. The germline V gene encodes CDR1 SNHLY and CDR2 FYNNEI. CDR3 DNA sequence: TGTGCCAGCAGAGCCGACAGAGGAGAGACCCGGTACTTC. It encodes CASRADRGETRYF.

This clonotype is medium-sized (0.01 to 0.1%). The DNA of the CDR3 is TGTGCCAGCAGTTCGACAGACACTAGCAATCAGCCCCAGCATTTT. Protein: CASSSTDTSNQPQHF. The V gene is TRBV7-9, the J gene TRBJ1-5, with a possible D match to TRBD1 (5 bases). This CDR3 region has 15 residues. V was pared by 6 bases and J by 0 bases, with 12 bases between. In germline, CDR1 is SEHNR, CDR2 FQNEAQ (reference sequence).

This clonotype was seen at least ten times. The gene calls are TRBV27 and TRBJ1-1; D call uncertain. Germline CDR1 MNHEY, CDR2 SMNVEV (reference sequence). CDR3 length: 15 residues. Trimming removed 2 bases at V and 10 bases at J, with 20 bases between. The CDR3 bases are TGTGCCAGCAGTTTAGGGATAGCCTTTCTCCCCGGAGCTTTCTTT. Residues: CASSLGIAFLPGAFF.

This clonotype was counted many times. The chain combines TRBV29-1 with TRBJ2-7, with a possible D match to TRBD1 (5 bases). The CDR3 has 14 amino acids. The V end lost 5 bases, the J end lost 2 bases, and 16 bases lay between the germline ends. CDR1 and CDR2 (germline): SQVTM, ANQGSEA. CDR3 amino acids: CSVYRARAPYEQYF. The CDR3 DNA is TGCAGCGTTTATCGGGCCAGGGCCCCCTACGAGCAGTACTTC.

This clonotype was detected many times. The chain recombines TRBV20-1 with TRBJ2-7, with D possibly matching TRBD1 (5 bases). V shed 2 bases and J shed 3 bases, with 8 bases lying between them. The CDR3 has 12 residues. Germline lookup yields CDR1 DFQATT and CDR2 SNEGSKA (reference sequence). CDR3 loop: CSARPTGYEQYF. CDR3 in DNA: TGCAGTGCTAGACCCACAGGCTACGAGCAGTACTTC.

This clonotype was picked up a small number of times. The rearrangement joins TRBV16 to TRBJ2-5; D possibly matches TRBD1 or TRBD2 (7 bases each). The CDR3 runs to 14 residues. Germline V gives CDR1 KGHSY, CDR2 FQNENV. V was shortened by 4 bases and J by 5 bases, with 14 bases between the two germline ends. CDR3 in DNA: TGTGCCAGCAGCCGACGACAGGGAGGGGAGACCCAGTACTTC. It encodes CASSRRQGGETQYF.

This clonotype was recorded at least ten times. V usage is TRBV20-1 and J usage is TRBJ1-5; no firm D call. Trimming took 1 base from V and 3 from J, leaving 13 bases between them. Germline assignment: CDR1 DFQATT and CDR2 SNEGSKA (reference sequence). The CDR3 runs 15 residues. The CDR3 region has the DNA TGCAGTGCTAGAGGGCCTTGGGGTGACAATCAGCCCCAGCATTTT. Translation gives CSARGPWGDNQPQHF.

The rearrangement uses TRBV14 and TRBJ1-1; D not resolved. V was pared by 0 bases and J by 11 bases, with 19 bases between. This CDR3 is built from 15 residues. In germline, CDR1 is SGHDN, CDR2 FVKESK. The CDR3 loop is CASSQDRVSRTGAFF. In DNA, the CDR3 is TGTGCCAGCAGCCAAGATCGTGTGAGTCGCACCGGGGCTTTCTTT.

The chain uses TRBV10-3 and TRBJ2-5; the match to TRBD1 covers 10 bases. Germline V gene data show CDR1 as ENHRY and CDR2 as SYGVKD. V was pared by 6 bases and J by 4 bases, with 5 bases of the junction left unmatched. The CDR3 consists of 14 residues. The CDR3 is CAIRDGDRGETQYF. DNA for the CDR3: TGTGCCATCAGGGATGGGGACAGGGGAGAGACCCAGTACTTC.

In this sample, this clonotype turned up many times. J is TRBJ2-1 and V is TRBV6-4, with 8 positions matching TRBD2. CDR1 MRHNA and CDR2 SNTAGT come from the germline V gene. After removal of 7 bases from V and 9 bases from J, the junction contained 11 bases not matched to a gene. CDR3 size: 14 residues. The CDR3 sequence is CASKISGLVSEQFF. The CDR3 bases are TGTGCCAGCAAGATATCGGGACTAGTTTCTGAGCAGTTCTTC.